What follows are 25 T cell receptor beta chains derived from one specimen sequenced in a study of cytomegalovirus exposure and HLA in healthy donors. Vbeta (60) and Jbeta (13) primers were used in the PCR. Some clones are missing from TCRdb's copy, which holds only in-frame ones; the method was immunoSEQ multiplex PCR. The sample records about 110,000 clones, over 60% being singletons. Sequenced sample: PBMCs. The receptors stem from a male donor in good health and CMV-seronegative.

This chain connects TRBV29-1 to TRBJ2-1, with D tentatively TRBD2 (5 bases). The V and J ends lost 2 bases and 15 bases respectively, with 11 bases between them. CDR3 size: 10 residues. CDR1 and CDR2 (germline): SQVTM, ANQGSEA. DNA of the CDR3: TGCAGCGTTGAATTAGGGCTAGCGTTCTTC. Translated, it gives CSVELGLAFF.

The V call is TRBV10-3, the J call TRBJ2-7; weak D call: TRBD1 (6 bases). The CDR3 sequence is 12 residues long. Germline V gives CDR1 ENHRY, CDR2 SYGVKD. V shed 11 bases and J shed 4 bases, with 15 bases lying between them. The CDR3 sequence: CASRTDPYEQYF. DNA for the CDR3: TGTGCCTCTAGGACAGATCCTTACGAGCAGTACTTC.

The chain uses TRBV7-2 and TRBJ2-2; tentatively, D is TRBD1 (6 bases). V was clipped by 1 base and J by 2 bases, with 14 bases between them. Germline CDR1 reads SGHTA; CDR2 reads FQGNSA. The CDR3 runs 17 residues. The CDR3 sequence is CASSLVIRGYNTGELFF. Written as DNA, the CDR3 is TGTGCCAGCAGCTTAGTTATCAGGGGATACAACACCGGGGAGCTGTTTTTT. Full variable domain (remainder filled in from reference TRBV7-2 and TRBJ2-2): GAGVSQSPSNKVTEKGKDVELRCDPISGHTALYWYRQSLGQGLEFLIYFQGNSAPDKSGLPSDRFSAERTGGSVSTLTIQRTQQEDSAVYLCASSLVIRGYNTGELFFGEGSRLTVL.

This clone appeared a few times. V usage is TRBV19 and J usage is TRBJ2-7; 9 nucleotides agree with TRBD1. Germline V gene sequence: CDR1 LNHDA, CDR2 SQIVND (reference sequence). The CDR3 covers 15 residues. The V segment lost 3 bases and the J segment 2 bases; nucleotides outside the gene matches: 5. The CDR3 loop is CASSMDGTGPYEQYF. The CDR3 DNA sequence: TGTGCCAGTAGTATGGACGGGACAGGGCCCTACGAGCAGTACTTC.

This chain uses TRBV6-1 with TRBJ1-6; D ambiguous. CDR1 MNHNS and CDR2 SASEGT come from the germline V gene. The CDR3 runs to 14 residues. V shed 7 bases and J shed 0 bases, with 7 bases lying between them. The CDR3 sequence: CASKQSSYNSPLHF. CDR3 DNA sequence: TGTGCCAGCAAACAGAGCTCCTATAATTCACCCCTCCACTTT.

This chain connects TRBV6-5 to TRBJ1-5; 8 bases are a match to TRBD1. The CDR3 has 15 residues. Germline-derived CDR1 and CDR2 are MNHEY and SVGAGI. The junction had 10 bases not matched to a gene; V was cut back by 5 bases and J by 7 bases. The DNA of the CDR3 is TGTGCCAGCAGTCTGGGGAGGACAGGGAGGCAGCCCCAGCATTTT. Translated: CASSLGRTGRQPQHF.

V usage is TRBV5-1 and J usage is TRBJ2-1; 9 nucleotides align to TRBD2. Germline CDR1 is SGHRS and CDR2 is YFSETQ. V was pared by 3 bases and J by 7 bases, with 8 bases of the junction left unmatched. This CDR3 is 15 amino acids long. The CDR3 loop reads CASSSSGNSINEQFF. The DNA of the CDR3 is TGCGCCAGCAGCTCTAGCGGGAATTCGATTAATGAGCAGTTCTTC.

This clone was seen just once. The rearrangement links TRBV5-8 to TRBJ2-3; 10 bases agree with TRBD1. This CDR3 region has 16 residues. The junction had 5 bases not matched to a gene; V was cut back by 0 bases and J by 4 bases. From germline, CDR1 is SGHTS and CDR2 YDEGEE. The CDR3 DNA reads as TGTGCCAGCAGCTTGGCGACAGGGGGCATGGCAGATACGCAGTATTTT. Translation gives CASSLATGGMADTQYF.

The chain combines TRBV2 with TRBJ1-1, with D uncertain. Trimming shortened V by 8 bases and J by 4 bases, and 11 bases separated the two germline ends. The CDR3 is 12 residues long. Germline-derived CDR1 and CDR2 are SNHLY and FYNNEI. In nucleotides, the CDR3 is TGTGCCAGCTGTGTTATTTTCACTGAAGCTTTCTTT. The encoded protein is CASCVIFTEAFF.

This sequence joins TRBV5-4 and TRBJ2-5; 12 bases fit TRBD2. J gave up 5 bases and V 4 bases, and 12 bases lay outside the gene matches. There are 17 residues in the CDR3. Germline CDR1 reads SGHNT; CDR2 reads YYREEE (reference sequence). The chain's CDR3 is CASSRYSGLAGGETQYF. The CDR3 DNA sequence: TGTGCCAGCAGCCGATATTCGGGACTAGCGGGTGGCGAGACCCAGTACTTC.

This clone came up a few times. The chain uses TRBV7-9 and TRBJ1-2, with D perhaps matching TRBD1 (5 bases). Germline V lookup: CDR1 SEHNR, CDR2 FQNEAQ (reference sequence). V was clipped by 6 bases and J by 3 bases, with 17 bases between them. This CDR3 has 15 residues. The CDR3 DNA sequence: TGTGCCAGCAGACCGCCGCGGGACTGGCACTATGGCTACACCTTC. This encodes CASRPPRDWHYGYTF. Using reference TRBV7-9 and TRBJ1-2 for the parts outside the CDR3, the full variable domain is DTGVSQNPRHKITKRGQNVTFRCDPISEHNRLYWYRQTLGQGPEFLTYFQNEAQLEKSRLLSDRFSAERPKGSFSTLEIQRTEQGDSAMYLCASRPPRDWHYGYTFGSGTRLTVV.

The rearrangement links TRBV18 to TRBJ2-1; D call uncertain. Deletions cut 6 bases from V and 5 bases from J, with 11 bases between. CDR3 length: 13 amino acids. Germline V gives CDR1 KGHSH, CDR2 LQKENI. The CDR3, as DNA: TGTGCCAGCTCCCCCAGACTCAACAATGAGCAGTTCTTC. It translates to CASSPRLNNEQFF.

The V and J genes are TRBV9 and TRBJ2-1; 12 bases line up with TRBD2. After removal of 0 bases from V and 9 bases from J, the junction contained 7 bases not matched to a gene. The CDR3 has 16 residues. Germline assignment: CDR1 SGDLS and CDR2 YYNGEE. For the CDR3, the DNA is TGTGCCAGCAGCGTAGGGCCCACGGGACTAGCGGGTGAGCAGTTCTTC. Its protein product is CASSVGPTGLAGEQFF.

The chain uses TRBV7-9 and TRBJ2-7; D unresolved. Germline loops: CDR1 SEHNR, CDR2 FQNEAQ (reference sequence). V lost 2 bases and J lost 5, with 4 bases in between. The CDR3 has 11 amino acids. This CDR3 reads CASSLFDEQYF. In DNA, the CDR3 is TGTGCCAGCAGCTTATTCGACGAGCAGTACTTC.

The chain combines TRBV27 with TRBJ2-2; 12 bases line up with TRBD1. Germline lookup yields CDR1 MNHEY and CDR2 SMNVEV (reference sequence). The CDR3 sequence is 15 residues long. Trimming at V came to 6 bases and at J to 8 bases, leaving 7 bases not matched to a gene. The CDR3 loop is CASRRDRGRGGELFF. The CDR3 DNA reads TGTGCCAGCAGACGGGACAGGGGGCGTGGGGGGGAGCTGTTTTTT.

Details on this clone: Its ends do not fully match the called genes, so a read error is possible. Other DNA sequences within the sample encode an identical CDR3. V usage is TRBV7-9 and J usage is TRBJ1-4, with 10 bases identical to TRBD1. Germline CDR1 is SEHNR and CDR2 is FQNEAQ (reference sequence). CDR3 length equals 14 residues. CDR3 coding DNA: TGTGCTAGCAGCCCGGGACAGGGGAGAGAAAAACTGTTTTTT. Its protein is CASSPGQGREKLFF.

The CDR3 reads CASSFQFYEQYF. DNA of the CDR3: TGTGCCAGCAGTTTCCAATTCTACGAGCAGTACTTC. The chain links TRBV28 to TRBJ2-7, with unresolved D. The length of the CDR3 is 12 residues. The V gene lost 3 bases and the J gene lost 3 bases, with 6 bases spanning the gap. CDR1 is MDHEN and CDR2 is SYDVKM in the germline V gene.

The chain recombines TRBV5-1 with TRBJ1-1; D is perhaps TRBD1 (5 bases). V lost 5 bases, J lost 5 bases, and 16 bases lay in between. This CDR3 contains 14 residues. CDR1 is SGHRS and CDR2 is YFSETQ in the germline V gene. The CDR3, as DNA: TGCGCCAGCAGAGCAACAGGACCGGGTACTGAAGCTTTCTTT. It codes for CASRATGPGTEAFF.

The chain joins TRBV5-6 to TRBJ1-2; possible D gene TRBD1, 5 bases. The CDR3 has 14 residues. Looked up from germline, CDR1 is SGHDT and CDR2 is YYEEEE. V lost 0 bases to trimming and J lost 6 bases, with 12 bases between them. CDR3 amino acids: CASSLVQGGNGYTF. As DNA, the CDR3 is TGTGCCAGCAGCTTGGTCCAGGGCGGGAATGGCTACACCTTC. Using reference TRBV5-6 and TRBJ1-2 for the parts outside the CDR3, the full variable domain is DAGVTQSPTHLIKTRGQQVTLRCSPKSGHDTVSWYQQALGQGPQFIFQYYEEEERQRGNFPDRFSGHQFPNYSSELNVNALLLGDSALYLCASSLVQGGNGYTFGSGTRLTVV.

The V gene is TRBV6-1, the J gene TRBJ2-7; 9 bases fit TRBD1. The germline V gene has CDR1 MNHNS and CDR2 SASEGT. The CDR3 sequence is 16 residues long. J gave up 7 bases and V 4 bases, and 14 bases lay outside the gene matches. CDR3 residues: CASSGGGTGSGWEQYF. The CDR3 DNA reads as TGTGCCAGCAGTGGTGGGGGGACAGGGTCTGGGTGGGAGCAGTACTTC.

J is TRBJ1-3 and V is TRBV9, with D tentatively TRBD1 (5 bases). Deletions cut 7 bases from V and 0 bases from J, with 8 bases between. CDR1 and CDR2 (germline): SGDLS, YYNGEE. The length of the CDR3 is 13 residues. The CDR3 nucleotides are TGTGCCAGCGGGGCCAACTCTGGAAACACCATATATTTT. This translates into CASGANSGNTIYF.

Written as DNA, the CDR3 is TGCAGCGTTGAAGCCTCACTAGCGTACCAAGAGACCCAGTACTTC. Translated: CSVEASLAYQETQYF. This chain uses TRBV29-1 with TRBJ2-5; 7 bases line up with TRBD2. The germline CDR1 and CDR2 sequences are SQVTM and ANQGSEA. This CDR3 region has 15 residues. J was trimmed by 0 bases and V by 1 base; bases with no gene match: 5.

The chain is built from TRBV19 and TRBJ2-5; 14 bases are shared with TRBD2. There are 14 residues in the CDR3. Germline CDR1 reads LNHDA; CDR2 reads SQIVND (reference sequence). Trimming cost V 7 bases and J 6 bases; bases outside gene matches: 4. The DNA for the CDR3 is TGTGCCAGTACTGGACTAGCGGGAGGAAAGACCCAGTACTTC. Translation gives CASTGLAGGKTQYF.

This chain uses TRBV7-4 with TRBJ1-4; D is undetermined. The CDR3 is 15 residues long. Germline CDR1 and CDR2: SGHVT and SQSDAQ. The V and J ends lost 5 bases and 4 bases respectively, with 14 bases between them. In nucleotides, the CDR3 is TGTGCCAGCAGCCCGAAGGTGGAGTTTAATGAAAAACTGTTTTTT. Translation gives CASSPKVEFNEKLFF.

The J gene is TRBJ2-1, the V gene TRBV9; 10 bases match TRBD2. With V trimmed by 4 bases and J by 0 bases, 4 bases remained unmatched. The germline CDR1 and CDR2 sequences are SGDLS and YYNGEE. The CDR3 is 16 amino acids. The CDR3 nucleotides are TGTGCCAGCAGCCCCGGGACTAGCGTCTCCTACAATGAGCAGTTCTTC. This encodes CASSPGTSVSYNEQFF.